This TCR beta chain was documented in a study of shared clonotypes between healthy human individuals (dated by TCRdb to the early 2020s). About the full investigation: The cohort comprised a couple of women and a few men aged 18 to 49 years. Between about 0.8 and 9 billion PBMCs per donor were obtained by leukapheresis. Different laboratories and diverse techniques were used to prepare libraries and sequence TCR repertoires, to increase sequencing depth and limit assay-specific biases. To estimate repertoire size and how much clonotypes are shared between individuals, the study performed deep sequencing of blood TCR repertoires from a few healthy adults. Per donor, three plates each were used for CD4 naive and CD4 memory, two for CD8 naive, and one for CD8 memory.

CD8 naive samples were obtained by positive selection for CCR7 among CD45RO-negative cells, yielding a CD45RA+CCR7+ population from which TemRA cells were excluded. The donors were healthy, HIV-negative adults with no recently reported acute infections or vaccinations. All donors were Caucasian adults living in Nashville, Tennessee, USA. Blood was collected by leukapheresis, and PBMCs were isolated by Ficoll-Histopaque density gradient centrifugation and then cryopreserved in liquid nitrogen vapor phase. Purity and quantity of every magnetically sorted T cell population were checked by analytical flow cytometry. Genomic DNA was isolated from every sorted fraction and measured by UV absorbance on a Nanodrop 2000c. TCR CDR3 regions were amplified from genomic DNA by multiplex PCR using the deep immunoSEQ assay. For each cell subset, the extracted genomic DNA was distributed evenly across all wells of several immunoSEQ 96-well plates, and each plate served as one replicate. For sorted subsets, each replicate PCR was loaded with 200 ng genomic DNA, equivalent to about 33,000 T cell genomes. Purified libraries were quantified with a Qubit 3.0 fluorometer, sized on a Bioanalyzer 2100, and re-quantified with the KAPA Library Quantification kit. Each immunoSEQ 96-well plate was sequenced on its own single-read 150-cycle Illumina NextSeq 550 flow cell. The paper's data handling went like this. Because the immunoSEQ output held only junctional sequences and lacked quality scores, the filtering could not match the filtering applied to full-length reads. To assign V/J genes and CDR3, sequences were annotated using PyIR, a Python wrapper for IgBLAST v1.9, with IMGT germline references. Reads were filtered out if the reads had weak V/J assignments (E-value above 1e-6), no CDR3, stop codons, out-of-frame junctions, or ambiguous translated residues. A V3J clonotype was defined by an identical inferred V gene, J gene, and CDR3 amino acid sequence. Percentage overlap between repertoires was computed as shared unique clonotypes divided by the size of the smaller repertoire. Richness of each repertoire was evaluated using RTK rarefaction, the Chao1 estimator, and Recon v2.1 estimates of unobserved clonotypes. For all TCRbeta clonotypes obtained by the gDNA method from four donors, generation probabilities were computed with OLGA. The table comes from immuneACCESS by way of TCRdb, which keeps in-frame sequences with V and J called. Part of the clones is missing from these tables; in studies checked, under half for an unresolved V gene and the rest for unknown reasons. That table is the source of V, J and clone size, and D and trimming were worked out from the DNA. The sample profile shows about 2,100,000 clones; about 92% of them were found once. The ten largest make up 1.5% to 2% of the sample.

As encoded in the germline V gene, CDR1 is SGHDT while CDR2 is YYEEEE. The junction carries 10 bases between V and J, which are trimmed by 1 base and 8 bases respectively. Its CDR3 holds 13 amino acids, cysteine through phenylalanine. Solely the CDR3 DNA is kept, with 39 bases framed from the first base. Remarks on this clone: Its antigen is still unknown. No qualities accompany the bases; no much larger clone lies one base away.

Results the study describes overall, beyond this receptor: Roughly 5% of naive CD4, around 4% of naive CD8, around 2.3% of memory CD4, and 0.4% of memory CD8 clonotypes were shared across four donors. Compared with non-shared clonotypes, the clonotypes found in all four sorted-subset donors had higher generation probabilities. Naive subsets generally had larger estimated clonotype richness than memory subsets did. Based on pairwise subsampling, the degree of clonotype sharing among donors was expected to be affected by sequencing depth. Incomplete sequencing was indicated by rarefaction of sorted-subset datasets, despite the large sequencing depth. Only blood was sampled, and tissue TCR repertoires likely differ from those in blood. Because the study included a small number of donors, the genetic and exposure-history diversity represented was limited.

This receptor chain uses TRBV5-6 and TRBJ2-1; no D segment can be confidently identified. The origin of this receptor is a man aged 18 to 29 in good health. Some clones in this sample may be carry-over from other donors' samples. The sequencing input was naive CD8+ T cells from PBMCs. According to the study, the label for this sample's cell subset or site signals: CD45RA+CCR7+. CDR3 loop: CASSLNDFDEQFF. In nucleotide form, the sequence is TGTGCCAGCAGCTTGAACGACTTCGATGAGCAGTTCTTC.